This T cell receptor beta chain was observed in a study of identical twins. TCRdb re-called the 5' RACE reads through MiXCR, storing one row per CDR3 protein. The sample holds nearly 900,000 distinct CDR3 sequences, roughly an eighth seen once. This same sample was also taken into another study, of yellow fever vaccine responses in identical twins.

Sequenced input: PBMCs. The clonotype comes from a woman between 18 and 30 years old in good health.

The CDR3 bases are TGTGCCAGCAGCTCGCATGGCAGCGGGACCACAGATACGCAGTATTTT. Its translation is CASSSHGSGTTDTQYF. The chain uses TRBV12-3 or TRBV12-4 and TRBJ2-3; 7 bases agree with TRBD2. CDR3 length: 16 amino acids. The trim removed 6 bases at V and 2 bases at J, leaving 11 bases unmatched.